This T cell receptor beta chain was recovered during a study of blood T cell repertoires in COVID-19. Study information: The United States, Italy and Spain supplied acute and convalescent COVID-19 samples. Sample material is recorded as cDNA or gDNA derived from T cells, B-cell-depleted T cells, or PBMCs.

In the authors' workflow: Amplification with reference gene primers provided the estimates of nucleated cell counts. Produced via immunoSEQ multiplex PCR; TCRdb's table is partial and in-frame only. D and trimming were read from the DNA, whereas the V and J calls and clone size are those reported in that table. The repertoire holds about 90,000 clones, with 75% to 90% as singletons. V was clipped by 3 bases and J by 0 bases; unmatched bases: 5. Germline CDR1 SGDLS, CDR2 YYNGEE. CDR3 length equals 18 residues. Sequenced: peripheral blood. This rearrangement joins TRBV9 to TRBJ2-1; 14 nucleotides match TRBD2. The receptor was derived from a man at least 80 years old with active or convalescent COVID-19. This chain's CDR3 is CASSARLAGGSSYNEQFF. The DNA for the CDR3 is TGTGCCAGCAGCGCCCGACTAGCGGGAGGGAGCTCCTACAATGAGCAGTTCTTC.